The next 11 T cell receptor beta chains were all read from a single sample in a study of identical twins. From the 5' RACE reads, TCRdb called clonotypes with MiXCR, one entry per CDR3 protein. The sample includes approximately 590,000 distinct CDR3 sequences, just under 10% of them seen just once. This sample also appeared in a second study, on yellow fever vaccine responses in identical twins.

Sequences were obtained from PBMCs. These receptor sequences come from a young woman in good health.

In its sample, this clonotype was seen a few times. This chain uses TRBV7-9 with TRBJ2-2, with 7 bases that match TRBD1. This CDR3 has 15 residues. The ends lost 6 bases at V and 6 bases at J; junction bases unmatched: 10. Per the germline V gene, CDR1 is SEHNR and CDR2 is FQNEAQ (reference sequence). The CDR3 sequence is CASRQARGTAGELFF. DNA of the CDR3: TGTGCCAGCAGGCAAGCCAGGGGGACAGCCGGGGAGCTGTTTTTT.

About this clonotype: At one of its ends the junction is not consistent with the germline gene, which may arise from a read error. The chain is built from TRBV3-1 and TRBJ2-5; no firm D call. The germline V gene encodes CDR1 LGHDT and CDR2 YNNKEL (reference sequence). The CDR3 covers 15 residues. This CDR3 is CACSQEVAIQETQYF. CDR3 nucleotides: TGTGCCTGCAGCCAAGAAGTGGCTATACAAGAGACCCAGTACTTC.

The chain uses TRBV28 and TRBJ2-7; D call uncertain. The CDR3 totals 13 residues. Looked up from germline, CDR1 is MDHEN and CDR2 is SYDVKM. Trimming shortened V by 2 bases and J by 7 bases, and 12 bases separated the two germline ends. The CDR3 sequence is CASSLETPGEQYF. Here the CDR3 DNA reads TGTGCCAGCAGTTTAGAGACCCCGGGTGAGCAGTACTTC.

The chain combines TRBV11-3 with TRBJ2-1, with a tentative D call TRBD2 (6 bases). The CDR3 is 15 amino acids. Germline CDR1 reads SGHNT; CDR2 reads YENEEA. Trimming removed 5 bases from V and 2 bases from J, with 13 bases in between. CDR3 nucleotide sequence: TGTGCCAGCAGCGGCTATGGCGGGGCCTACAATGAGCAGTTCTTC. This encodes CASSGYGGAYNEQFF. The full variable domain, rest sourced from reference TRBV11-3 and TRBJ2-1, is EAGVVQSPRYKIIEKKQPVAFWCNPISGHNTLYWYLQNLGQGPELLIRYENEEAVDDSQLPKDRFSAERLKGVDSTLKIQPAELGDSAVYLCASSGYGGAYNEQFFGPGTRLTVL.

The chain uses TRBV24-1 and TRBJ2-1, with D perhaps TRBD2 (5 bases). This CDR3 is built from 21 residues. The ends were cut back, 3 bases at V and 0 bases at J, with 26 bases in the middle. Per germline, CDR1 KGHDR and CDR2 SFDVKD. The DNA of the CDR3 is TGTGCCACCAGTGATCCCACTCGGGGTAGCGATACCCCGAGCTCCTACAATGAGCAGTTCTTC. Translation gives CATSDPTRGSDTPSSYNEQFF.

This clonotype showed up many times. The V call is TRBV6-1, the J call TRBJ2-1; D tentatively reads TRBD1 or TRBD2 (7 bases each). CDR3 length equals 14 residues. Germline CDR1 MNHNS, CDR2 SASEGT. V was cut by 5 bases and J by 9 bases, with 17 bases left in between. The CDR3: CASSQGGASAEQFF. CDR3 DNA: TGTGCCAGCAGTCAGGGGGGGGCCTCTGCTGAGCAGTTCTTC.

The gene calls are TRBV6-2 or TRBV6-3 and TRBJ2-3, with 9 bases aligning to TRBD1. V trimming: 4 bases; J trimming: 3 bases; junction bases outside the gene matches: 8. This CDR3 region has 16 residues. Germline V gene lookup returns CDR1 MNHEY and CDR2 SVGEGT. The CDR3 reads CASSFGTGMLTDTQYF. The CDR3 DNA is TGTGCCAGCAGTTTTGGGACAGGGATGTTAACAGATACGCAGTATTTT.

The genes are TRBV4-2 and TRBJ2-7; 10 bases line up with TRBD2. The CDR3 spans 16 residues. V shed 0 bases and J 4 bases; nucleotides not matched to a gene: 6. Germline V gives CDR1 LGHNA, CDR2 YNFKEQ. CDR3 sequence (DNA): TGTGCCAGCAGCCAAGAAGAGACTAGCGGGCTTTACGAGCAGTACTTC. It specifies CASSQEETSGLYEQYF.

This clonotype appeared many times. The chain uses TRBV29-1 and TRBJ2-1; 9 bases align to TRBD2. CDR1 is SQVTM and CDR2 is ANQGSEA in the germline V gene. This CDR3 contains 14 residues. The junction had 5 bases not matched to a gene; V was cut back by 4 bases and J by 4 bases. The CDR3 DNA reads as TGCAGCGTTGTTCAGCGGGGGGTGTACAATGAGCAGTTCTTC. This translates into CSVVQRGVYNEQFF.

This clonotype appeared many times. V is TRBV5-1 and J is TRBJ2-1, with 15 bases lining up with TRBD2. The trim removed 0 bases at V and 1 base at J, leaving 2 bases unmatched. The CDR3 contains 18 residues. From germline, CDR1 is SGHRS and CDR2 YFSETQ. DNA for the CDR3: TGCGCCAGCAGCTTGGGGGGACTAGCGGGGGGTTCCTACAATGAGCAGTTCTTC. Amino acid sequence: CASSLGGLAGGSYNEQFF.

This clonotype was detected many times. The rearrangement uses TRBV12-3 or TRBV12-4 and TRBJ2-5; D might be TRBD2 (5 bases). This CDR3 is built from 15 residues. V shed 3 bases and J shed 5 bases, with 16 bases lying between them. CDR3 DNA: TGTGCCAGCAGTTTCGGGGTAATGCTGACGGAGACCCAGTACTTC. Encoded protein: CASSFGVMLTETQYF.